Sequencing of this TCR beta chain was carried out in a study of shared clonotypes between healthy human individuals. Study-wide findings and caveats: All-four-donor shared clonotypes had higher generation probabilities than non-shared clonotypes did.

The germline gives CDR1 SGHNT, CDR2 YYREEE (reference sequence). The CDR3 contains 15 residues. V was clipped by 1 base and J by 1 base, with 8 bases between them. Using immunoSEQ multiplex PCR, the repertoire was profiled, and TCRdb retains in-frame clones only, with some absent. This table holds some 900,000 clones, over 60% found once. About this clone: The antigen remains unidentified.

V gene TRBV5-4 combines with J gene TRBJ2-2; weak D call: TRBD2 (6 bases). This TCR derives from a man aged 18 to 35 in good health. Material for sequencing was memory CD4+ T cells sorted from blood. Subset noted: CD45RA-negative fraction. The CDR3 DNA reads TGTGCCAGCAGCTTGACCGGGGGGAACACCGGGGAGCTGTTTTTT. It codes for CASSLTGGNTGELFF.